This TCR beta chain was retrieved from a study of cytomegalovirus exposure and HLA in healthy donors. Study-level findings and limits: TCR association rates varied by HLA locus in a later analysis, with DRB1 highest and HLA-C lowest.

PCR was performed using 60 Vbeta and 13 Jbeta primers. As processed by the authors: About 11 million of some 80 million unique TCR beta chains were shared, per a later count. Sequencing used immunoSEQ multiplex PCR; TCRdb keeps in-frame clones, though not all of them. V, J and clone size were drawn from that table, and D and trimming were deduced from the DNA. The sample shows roughly 290,000 clones, roughly 80% of them seen only once. For this clone: Its antigen is unknown.

This CDR3 is 16 amino acids long. From germline, CDR1 is PRHDT and CDR2 FYEKMQ (reference sequence). After removal of 6 bases from V and 5 bases from J, the junction contained 13 bases not matched to a gene. The receptor comes from a girl aged 2 to 10 in good health and CMV-seronegative. The V and J genes are TRBV13 and TRBJ1-1; 9 bases agree with TRBD1. Sequences were obtained from PBMCs. DNA of the CDR3: TGTGCCAGCAGACCCGCTGGGACAGGGAGGGATACTGAAGCTTTCTTT. This codes for CASRPAGTGRDTEAFF. Complete variable domain (other parts from reference TRBV13 and TRBJ1-1): AAGVIQSPRHLIKEKRETATLKCYPIPRHDTVYWYQQGPGQDPQFLISFYEKMQSDKGSIPDRFSAQQFSDYHSELNMSSLELGDSALYFCASRPAGTGRDTEAFFGQGTRLTVV.